This T cell receptor (beta chain) was sequenced during a study of CD8+CD57+ T cells in acquired aplastic anemia (dated by TCRdb to the late 2010s). At the level of the whole study: DNA extracted from sorted CD4+ and CD8+ cells had a mean of about 3.2 ug, with a range of roughly 0.17 to 27.4 ug. A CD8+CD57+ expansion meant a frequency higher than the mean frequency seen in healthy subjects. What the research found in general, with its limitations: Twenty-nine CD8+ CDR3 sequences were shared between patients and controls but appeared highly expressed in patients and within their immunodominant clones. Patients and healthy controls showed no significant difference in CD8+ Simpson's diversity (P=0.060).

A remark on this clonotype: Its cognate antigen has yet to be identified. No base qualities exist here, and no much larger clone lies one base off it.

TCR beta VDJ combination and CDR3 sequence profiling used genomic DNA as the template. An Illumina HiSeq 2000 was the platform used for TCR repertoire sequencing. The authors' pipeline ran thus. Repertoire assessment relied on Simpson's diversity index, CDR3 size and DJ length profiles, and TRBV/TRBJ rearrangement plots. Whichever DNA sequence was most abundant in the deep sequencing data was defined as the immunodominant clone. CDR3 amino acid sequences were screened for sharing across subjects and were compared with published repertoires and the VDJdb database. The public reads were reanalyzed by TCRdb: fastp trimming at Q25, MiXCR alignment, in-frame beta chains only. Here each entry gathers all rows of one CDR3 protein and keeps the most common genes and DNA. V and J calls and clone size were set by TCRdb, not the authors. The table for this sample lists 200,000 to 250,000 distinct CDR3 sequences; 65% of them were counted only once. The top ten clonotypes cover around three fifths of the sample.

Patients chosen for sequencing had shown expansion of CD8+CD57+ cells by flow cytometry. Every patient had severe acquired aplastic anemia, diagnosed using the International Study of Aplastic Anemia and Agranulocytosis and Camitta criteria. Patients had received no therapy at the time of blood sampling. TCR repertoires of sorted CD4+ and CD8+ blood T cells from severe aplastic anemia patients and healthy subjects were deep-sequenced in the study. Patients were enrolled in the USA under clinicaltrials.gov protocols 00001620, 01623167, 00001397, 00071045, 00081523 and 00961064. Ficoll-Paque density gradient centrifugation was used to isolate peripheral blood mononuclear cells. Before DNA extraction, CD4+ and CD8+ T cells were sorted by FACS or by magnetic beads. Taken from the germline V gene, the CDR1 and CDR2 loops are SNHLY and FYNNEI. The CDR3 spans 15 residues, from the cysteine through the phenylalanine. The kept DNA is CDR3 alone, 45 bases in frame from the first base. The germline V end is reduced by 7 bases and the J end by 5 bases; junction bases left unmatched: 9.

The rearranged segments are TRBV2 and TRBJ1-4; the central 8 bases match TRBD1. Sequencing was performed on sorted CD4+, CD8+, or CD8+CD57+ T cells (not recorded which) from PBMCs. This TCR was recovered from a human donor with aplastic anemia. In nucleotide form, the sequence is TGTGCCAGCAAGGTGGGGGGGACAGGCAATGAAAAACTGTTTTTT. Its amino acids are CASKVGGTGNEKLFF.